The 28 T cell receptor beta chains reported below all come from one sample, sequenced in a study of regulatory T cells in long-lasting Graves disease. Time point defined: newly diagnosed GD, antithyroid drugs for less than 3 months. From RNA extracted from PBMCs, the TCR library was made. HTBI primers from iRepertoire and Arm-PCR of CDR3 regions yielded the TCR beta libraries. MiXCR, applied by TCRdb to the multiplex PCR reads, yields one record per CDR3 protein. The sample has approximately 490,000 distinct CDR3 sequences; 15% to 20% are singletons. The data were also submitted as part of a second study, on T cells in Graves' hyperthyroidism and ophthalmopathy.

The starting material was peripheral blood mononuclear cells (PBMCs), obtained at new diagnosis, from a patient treated with antithyroid drugs. The source of these receptors is a middle-aged man with Graves disease.

Turning to this clonotype: It may be a read error: a sequence one base away is much more abundant. The CDR3 does not close with the conserved phenylalanine or tryptophan, likely indicating a read error. The V gene is TRBV12-3 or TRBV12-4, the J gene TRBJ1-1; D possibly corresponds to TRBD1 (5 bases). This CDR3 comprises 14 residues. The germline V and J ends were trimmed by 4 bases and 3 bases, with 12 bases remaining between them. Here the CDR3 DNA reads TGTGCCAGCAGTTACCTGACAGATTACACTGAAGCTTTCTCT. Translated: CASSYLTDYTEAFS.

The chain employs TRBV20-1 and TRBJ2-5; TRBD2 agrees at 8 bases. The V gene's germline CDR1 is DFQATT and CDR2 SNEGSKA (reference sequence). The J segment lost 1 base and the V segment lost 6 bases, leaving 7 bases of the junction unmatched. This CDR3 contains 14 residues. DNA for the CDR3: TGCAGTGCCTCCCCAGCGGGAGTCCAAGAGACCCAGTACTTC. Translating gives CSASPAGVQETQYF.

Many counts were recorded for this clonotype. This rearrangement joins TRBV24-1 to TRBJ2-7; possibly TRBD1 or TRBD2 for D (5 bases each). In germline, CDR1 is KGHDR, CDR2 SFDVKD. This CDR3 spans 13 amino acids. V lost 7 bases and J 2 bases, leaving 11 bases between the germline ends. This CDR3 is CATSPGQPYEQYF. The CDR3 coding sequence is TGTGCCACCAGCCCGGGGCAGCCCTACGAGCAGTACTTC.

This clonotype came up many times. The V and J genes are TRBV11-2 and TRBJ2-3; TRBD2 agrees at 13 bases. Germline assignment: CDR1 SGHAT and CDR2 FQNNGV. J gave up 2 bases and V 1 base, and 6 bases lay outside the gene matches. This CDR3 has 18 amino acids. CDR3 protein: CASSLGRTSGRATDTQYF. CDR3 DNA: TGTGCCAGCAGCTTAGGACGCACTAGCGGGAGGGCCACAGATACGCAGTATTTT.

This clonotype came up a few times. This chain connects TRBV5-1 to TRBJ2-7; 8 positions agree with TRBD1. Unmatched junction bases numbered 7, after V lost 7 bases and J lost 4 bases. Germline V lookup: CDR1 SGHRS, CDR2 YFSETQ. The CDR3 runs to 13 residues. CDR3 bases: TGCGCCAGCGGTAGGACAGGGAGATACGAGCAGTACTTC. As protein: CASGRTGRYEQYF. Based on the CDR3 plus reference TRBV5-1 and TRBJ2-7, the full variable domain is KAGVTQTPRYLIKTRGQQVTLSCSPISGHRSVSWYQQTPGQGLQFLFEYFSETQRNKGNFPGRFSGRQFSNSRSEMNVSTLELGDSALYLCASGRTGRYEQYFGPGTRLTVT.

This clonotype showed up many times. V is TRBV29-1 and J is TRBJ2-7; perhaps TRBD2 as D (7 bases). Trimming shortened V by 1 base and J by 4 bases, and 14 bases separated the two germline ends. Germline-derived CDR1 and CDR2 are SQVTM and ANQGSEA. The CDR3 consists of 14 residues. CDR3 sequence (DNA): TGCAGCGTTGAAGGAGGAGGGGGGGGATACGAGCAGTACTTC. It specifies CSVEGGGGGYEQYF.

In this sample, this clonotype turned up a few times. This chain links TRBV7-2 with TRBJ2-2; 7 nucleotides align to TRBD2. The CDR3 extends over 14 amino acids. CDR1 SGHTA and CDR2 FQGNSA come from the germline V gene. After removal of 6 bases from V and 8 bases from J, the junction contained 9 bases not matched to a gene. The CDR3, as DNA: TGTGCCAGCAGATCAACTAGCGTCACGGGGGAGCTGTTTTTT. Its protein is CASRSTSVTGELFF.

This clonotype was seen at least ten times. The V and J genes are TRBV7-3 and TRBJ2-3, with D hard to call. The germline V and J ends were trimmed by 2 bases and 1 base, with 7 bases remaining between them. The CDR3 runs to 14 residues. Germline CDR1 and CDR2: SGHTA and FQGTGA. CDR3 in amino acids: CASSLQSGTDTQYF. The CDR3 nucleotides read TGTGCCAGCAGCTTACAGTCAGGCACAGATACGCAGTATTTT. The full variable domain, its missing parts supplied by reference TRBV7-3 and TRBJ2-3, is GAGVSQTPSNKVTEKGKYVELRCDPISGHTALYWYRQSLGQGPEFLIYFQGTGAADDSGLPNDRFFAVRPEGSVSTLKIQRTERGDSAVYLCASSLQSGTDTQYFGPGTRLTVL.

This chain uses TRBV20-1 with TRBJ1-5; no definite D call. The germline V gene has CDR1 DFQATT and CDR2 SNEGSKA (reference sequence). CDR3 length: 14 residues. V shed 5 bases and J shed 4 bases, with 15 bases lying between them. Written as DNA, the CDR3 is TGCAGTGCTGGTGGGCGGCGGTTGAATCAGCCCCAGCATTTT. This gives the protein CSAGGRRLNQPQHF.

This clonotype was picked up many times. The gene calls are TRBV27 and TRBJ2-3, with TRBD2 matching 11 bases. The junction had 6 bases not matched to a gene; V was cut back by 5 bases and J by 2 bases. This CDR3 region has 16 residues. The V gene's germline CDR1 is MNHEY and CDR2 SMNVEV (reference sequence). In DNA, the CDR3 is TGTGCCAGCAGTCCTCGACTAGCGGGATACACAGATACGCAGTATTTT. As protein: CASSPRLAGYTDTQYF.

This chain links TRBV7-8 with TRBJ1-1, with 7 positions matching TRBD1. The CDR3 sequence is 15 residues long. Per the germline V gene, CDR1 is SGHVS and CDR2 is FQNEAQ. Trimming at V came to 4 bases and at J to 1 base, leaving 6 bases not matched to a gene. The CDR3 coding sequence is TGTGCCAGCAGCTCCTTGACAGGGTGGAACACTGAAGCTTTCTTT. Amino acid sequence: CASSSLTGWNTEAFF.

This clonotype was found many times. Here the CDR3 reads CASSKRPSTDNKNIQYF. The DNA of the CDR3 is TGTGCCAGCAGCAAACGACCCTCGACAGATAACAAAAACATTCAGTACTTC. The chain recombines TRBV11-1 with TRBJ2-4, with D possibly TRBD1 on 5 matching bases. Germline CDR1 SGHAT, CDR2 FQDESV (reference sequence). CDR3 length: 17 residues. V was shortened by 5 bases and J by 3 bases, with 20 bases between the two germline ends.

In this sample, this clonotype turned up many times. The chain carries TRBV20-1 and TRBJ2-7; 7 nucleotides align to TRBD1. The trim removed 0 bases at V and 4 bases at J, leaving 6 bases unmatched. CDR1 is DFQATT and CDR2 is SNEGSKA in the germline V gene (reference sequence). This CDR3 is 14 amino acids long. CDR3 nucleotide sequence: TGCAGTGCTAGAGATCTCCGGGACAGTTACGAGCAGTACTTC. Its protein product is CSARDLRDSYEQYF.

This clonotype appeared many times. This chain joins TRBV5-1 and TRBJ1-2; possible D gene TRBD1, 5 bases. Per germline, CDR1 SGHRS and CDR2 YFSETQ. The CDR3 contains 14 residues. Trimming took off 5 bases at V and 0 bases at J, with 11 bases between the two ends. The CDR3 DNA reads TGCGCCAGCAGGGACACTTTGTCTAACTATGGCTACACCTTC. Amino acids: CASRDTLSNYGYTF. Supplemented by reference TRBV5-1 and TRBJ1-2, the full variable domain reads KAGVTQTPRYLIKTRGQQVTLSCSPISGHRSVSWYQQTPGQGLQFLFEYFSETQRNKGNFPGRFSGRQFSNSRSEMNVSTLELGDSALYLCASRDTLSNYGYTFGSGTRLTVV.

This clonotype was recorded many times. This chain uses TRBV5-1 with TRBJ1-2; D not resolved. The CDR3 is made up of 16 amino acids. Trimming shortened V by 4 bases and J by 2 bases, and 18 bases separated the two germline ends. CDR1 is SGHRS and CDR2 is YFSETQ in the germline V gene. The CDR3 DNA reads as TGCGCCAGCAGCGTAATCGGCAGGATGCAAAACTATGGCTACACCTTC. This translates into CASSVIGRMQNYGYTF.

The sample holds many counts of this clonotype. The chain has TRBV20-1 and TRBJ2-5; 9 nucleotides agree with TRBD2. This CDR3 spans 14 amino acids. V was pared by 6 bases and J by 9 bases, with 14 bases of the junction left unmatched. Germline-derived CDR1 and CDR2 are DFQATT and SNEGSKA (reference sequence). CDR3 bases: TGCAGTGCCTCCACTAGTTCCGGCGGGGGGGCCCAGTACTTC. As protein: CSASTSSGGGAQYF.

This rearrangement joins TRBV6-2 or TRBV6-3 to TRBJ2-1, with D tentatively TRBD1 (5 bases). Germline V gives CDR1 MNHEY, CDR2 SVGEGT. Trimming took 8 bases from V and 1 from J, leaving 12 bases between them. This CDR3 comprises 14 residues. The CDR3 loop reads CASGSRGSYNEQFF. CDR3 nucleotides: TGTGCCAGCGGTTCTAGGGGTTCCTACAATGAGCAGTTCTTC.

A few counts support this clonotype. The chain joins TRBV19 to TRBJ1-5; D might be TRBD1 (6 bases). This CDR3 is built from 14 residues. Trimming removed 6 bases at V and 6 bases at J, with 15 bases between. In germline, CDR1 is LNHDA, CDR2 SQIVND (reference sequence). The CDR3, as DNA: TGTGCCAGTAGCCCAAGAGGGGGAATTCAGCCCCAGCATTTT. It yields the protein CASSPRGGIQPQHF.

This chain uses TRBV6-1 with TRBJ1-5; 8 bases are a match to TRBD1. The junction had 10 bases not matched to a gene; V was cut back by 6 bases and J by 6 bases. This CDR3 region has 15 residues. CDR1 MNHNS and CDR2 SASEGT come from the germline V gene. The DNA of the CDR3 is TGTGCCAGCAGGAAAGACAGGGGTTGGGGTCAGCCCCAGCATTTT. It specifies CASRKDRGWGQPQHF.

This clonotype was seen many times. This chain joins TRBV11-2 and TRBJ1-4; 10 positions agree with TRBD1. Per germline, CDR1 SGHAT and CDR2 FQNNGV. The CDR3 is made up of 15 amino acids. Germline trimming cut 5 bases from V and 8 bases from J; bases unmatched to any gene: 8. CDR3 amino acids: CASSTDRGPGEKLFF. CDR3 DNA sequence: TGTGCCAGCAGCACCGACAGGGGGCCTGGAGAAAAACTGTTTTTT.

In its sample, this clonotype was seen a few times. The genes are TRBV5-4 and TRBJ1-4; D remains unclear. Germline loops: CDR1 SGHNT, CDR2 YYREEE (reference sequence). V was pared by 9 bases and J by 5 bases, with 11 bases between. The CDR3 runs to 12 residues. The CDR3 loop reads CATGRTNEKLFF. In DNA, the CDR3 is TGTGCCACCGGGAGAACAAATGAAAAACTGTTTTTT.

This clonotype has a count of ten or more. The chain has TRBV3-1 and TRBJ2-5, with D tentatively TRBD1 (6 bases). Trimming took 2 bases from V and 9 from J, leaving 7 bases between them. Germline V gene data show CDR1 as LGHDT and CDR2 as YNNKEL (reference sequence). This CDR3 spans 11 amino acids. The CDR3 sequence: CASSQPGAQYF. DNA of the CDR3: TGTGCCAGCAGCCAACCAGGGGCCCAGTACTTC.

The table lists this clonotype with a few counts. At one end, the junction sequence differs from germline, possibly due to a read error. The V gene is TRBV4-1, the J gene TRBJ2-1; 7 positions match TRBD2. The germline CDR1 and CDR2 sequences are MGHRA and YSYEKL. CDR3 length: 13 amino acids. The CDR3 coding sequence is TGCGCCAGCAGCCAAGTTGTGGGAGGGCCCCCCCGATTC. Translating gives CASSQVVGGPPRF.

On this clonotype: Because the CDR3's place on the DNA is in doubt, the DNA is left out and the CDR3 is given as listed by TCRdb. The chain carries TRBV6-1 and TRBJ1-5; TRBD1 is taken as the D call from the table, unchecked against the DNA. 14 amino acids form the CDR3, both terminal residues included. Germline V gives CDR1 MNHNS, CDR2 SASEGT. CDR3 amino acids: CASTEVGQGAYKHF.

The chain links TRBV20-1 to TRBJ1-1; D remains unclear. This CDR3 has 13 residues. V lost 5 bases, J lost 4 bases, and 14 bases lay in between. Germline loops: CDR1 DFQATT, CDR2 SNEGSKA (reference sequence). The CDR3 region has the DNA TGCAGTGCTCTTTCGACCCGGGGCACTGAAGCTTTCTTT. Residues: CSALSTRGTEAFF.

This clonotype was seen a few times. This rearrangement joins TRBV7-9 to TRBJ2-7; D might be TRBD1 or TRBD2, each matching 7 bases. V lost 1 base to trimming and J lost 4 bases, with 14 bases between them. The CDR3 is 15 amino acids. Germline V gene data show CDR1 as SEHNR and CDR2 as FQNEAQ (reference sequence). The DNA for the CDR3 is TGTGCCAGCAGCTTAGGGGCAGGGGGGGGATACGAGCAGTACTTC. This codes for CASSLGAGGGYEQYF.

This clonotype was recorded at least ten times. The V call is TRBV6-2 or TRBV6-3, the J call TRBJ2-7, with a tentative D call TRBD2 (5 bases). Germline-derived CDR1 and CDR2 are MNHEY and SVGEGT. The CDR3 covers 13 residues. With 6 bases removed from V and 5 bases from J, the gap between germline ends came to 14 bases. Written as DNA, the CDR3 is TGTGCCAGCAGGAGGGTGGTCATGGACGAGCAGTACTTC. Amino acids: CASRRVVMDEQYF.

Ten or more counts support this clonotype. The chain links TRBV18 to TRBJ2-7; D is uncertain. With 5 bases removed from V and 6 bases from J, the gap between germline ends came to 11 bases. CDR3 length: 12 residues. Per the germline V gene, CDR1 is KGHSH and CDR2 is LQKENI. The CDR3 bases are TGTGCCAGCTCAGCTCAGGTTTCCGAGCAGTACTTC. Protein: CASSAQVSEQYF.